The 5 T cell receptor beta chains below were found in one sample sequenced in a study of ipilimumab plus nivolumab after autologous stem cell transplantation. Profiling relied on immunoSEQ multiplex PCR, and the TCRdb table lists in-frame clones only, not all of them. The sample carries approximately 80,000 clones, about 83% recorded once. Specimen: PBMCs, collected in a trial of ipilimumab plus nivolumab as post-transplant consolidation. Receptors were obtained from a male donor with diffuse large B-cell lymphoma.

This chain joins TRBV29-1 and TRBJ1-1, with no clear D. This CDR3 region has 13 residues. Trimming took off 1 base at V and 5 bases at J, with 11 bases between the two ends. CDR1 is SQVTM, CDR2 ANQGSEA, per germline. In DNA form, the CDR3 reads TGCAGCGTTGAAGGTATCCTGGGGACTGAAGCTTTCTTT. It yields the protein CSVEGILGTEAFF.

The chain recombines TRBV11-2 with TRBJ2-5, with 9 positions matching TRBD2. Germline assignment: CDR1 SGHAT and CDR2 FQNNGV. V lost 0 bases to trimming and J lost 3 bases; unmatched junction nucleotides: 8. The CDR3 is 17 amino acids. CDR3 loop: CASSLDSGGPGEETQYF. The CDR3 DNA follows: TGTGCCAGCAGCTTAGACAGCGGGGGGCCCGGGGAAGAGACCCAGTACTTC.

The chain is built from TRBV5-1 and TRBJ1-6, with 9 bases fitting TRBD1. CDR1 SGHRS and CDR2 YFSETQ come from the germline V gene. This CDR3 is 15 amino acids long. Trimming removed 0 bases from V and 9 bases from J; junction bases left unmatched: 4. As DNA, the CDR3 is TGCGCCAGCAGCTTGGAGGTGACAGGGGGTTCACCCCTCCACTTT. Amino acids: CASSLEVTGGSPLHF.

The chain is built from TRBV4-3 and TRBJ2-5; D possibly uses TRBD1 or TRBD2 (5 bases each). CDR1 is LGHNA and CDR2 is YSLEER in the germline V gene. V was shortened by 4 bases and J by 9 bases, with 21 bases between the two germline ends. This CDR3 region has 15 residues. Written as DNA, the CDR3 is TGCGCCAGCAGCCGGGAGTTACAGGACGGGTGGGCCCAGTACTTC. Translating gives CASSRELQDGWAQYF.

This clone was counted a single time. This chain connects TRBV19 to TRBJ2-5; possibly TRBD2 for D (5 bases). The germline V gene encodes CDR1 LNHDA and CDR2 SQIVND (reference sequence). V was clipped by 3 bases and J by 3 bases, with 8 bases between them. The length of the CDR3 is 13 residues. CDR3 sequence reads: CASSIVREETQYF. Written as DNA, the CDR3 is TGTGCCAGTAGTATCGTGAGGGAAGAGACCCAGTACTTC.